The 27 T cell receptor beta chains reported below all come from one sample, sequenced in a study of blood T cell repertoires in COVID-19. Using immunoSEQ multiplex PCR, the repertoire was profiled, and TCRdb retains in-frame clones only, with some absent. The profile shows over 85,000 clones, approximately 80% of them singletons. The material sequenced was peripheral blood. These receptors came from a middle-aged man with acute or convalescent COVID-19.

The V and J genes are TRBV28 and TRBJ2-7, with 8 bases identical to TRBD1. V gave up 6 bases and J gave up 3 bases; unmatched junction bases: 10. The CDR3 spans 15 residues. Germline lookup yields CDR1 MDHEN and CDR2 SYDVKM. The CDR3 coding sequence is TGTGCCAGCAGGGAGGGGACAGGACGGATCTACGAGCAGTACTTC. Amino acid sequence: CASREGTGRIYEQYF.

A few counts support this clone. V usage is TRBV28 and J usage is TRBJ2-7, with 7 bases identical to TRBD1. Germline CDR1 reads MDHEN; CDR2 reads SYDVKM. The V and J ends lost 0 bases and 3 bases, in that order; junction bases with no gene match: 8. The CDR3 contains 16 residues. CDR3 DNA sequence: TGTGCCAGCAGTTTATGGGACAGGATCAATAACTACGAGCAGTACTTC. Protein product: CASSLWDRINNYEQYF. The entire variable domain, with the rest obtained from reference TRBV28 and TRBJ2-7, is as follows: DVKVTQSSRYLVKRTGEKVFLECVQDMDHENMFWYRQDPGLGLRLIYFSYDVKMKEKGDIPEGYSVSREKKERFSLILESASTNQTSMYLCASSLWDRINNYEQYFGPGTRLTVT.

The chain recombines TRBV4-3 with TRBJ2-4; 7 positions agree with TRBD1. With 3 bases clipped from V and 10 bases from J, the junction kept 6 bases outside the gene matches. Germline lookup yields CDR1 LGHNA and CDR2 YSLEER. This CDR3 contains 13 residues. CDR3 sequence (DNA): TGCGCCAGCAGCCAGGCCGGGACAGCTATTCAGTACTTC. Amino acid sequence: CASSQAGTAIQYF.

The chain employs TRBV9 and TRBJ2-7, with a tentative D call TRBD2 (6 bases). V lost 0 bases and J lost 0, with 16 bases in between. This CDR3 is built from 17 residues. The V gene's germline CDR1 is SGDLS and CDR2 YYNGEE. The CDR3 reads CASSVGITGVSSYEQYF. The DNA of the CDR3 is TGTGCCAGCAGCGTAGGAATCACGGGAGTAAGCTCCTACGAGCAGTACTTC.

The rearrangement joins TRBV30 to TRBJ2-3; TRBD1 matches at 9 bases. The trim removed 3 bases at V and 5 bases at J, leaving 3 bases unmatched. Germline V gene lookup returns CDR1 GTSNPN and CDR2 SVGIG (reference sequence). CDR3 length: 13 residues. This CDR3 reads CAWRDRGKDTQYF. In nucleotides, the CDR3 is TGTGCCTGGAGGGACAGGGGTAAAGATACGCAGTATTTT.

This clone was detected a few times. This chain links TRBV4-3 with TRBJ1-1; D is unresolved. CDR1 is LGHNA and CDR2 is YSLEER in the germline V gene. CDR3 length: 16 amino acids. Trimming pared 0 bases from V and 6 bases from J, leaving 17 bases between. The CDR3 here is CASSQDRKGRRAEAFF. The CDR3 DNA follows: TGCGCCAGCAGCCAAGACAGGAAGGGTCGGAGGGCTGAAGCTTTCTTT.

J is TRBJ2-5 and V is TRBV5-1; 14 positions match TRBD2. Germline trimming cut 0 bases from V and 5 bases from J; bases unmatched to any gene: 6. This CDR3 is built from 17 residues. Germline CDR1 SGHRS, CDR2 YFSETQ. The CDR3, as DNA: TGCGCCAGCAGCTTGGCCGGACTAGCGGGGGGCCTGGAGACCCAGTACTTC. Translated: CASSLAGLAGGLETQYF.

The chain links TRBV6-1 to TRBJ1-3; possibly TRBD1 for D (5 bases). Per germline, CDR1 MNHNS and CDR2 SASEGT. The ends were cut back, 0 bases at V and 2 bases at J, with 8 bases in the middle. This CDR3 is built from 15 residues. The CDR3: CASSEAGATGNTIYF. The CDR3 DNA reads TGTGCCAGCAGTGAAGCAGGGGCTACTGGAAACACCATATATTTT.

This sequence joins TRBV2 and TRBJ2-2; 7 nucleotides agree with TRBD2. The CDR3 loop spans 16 amino acids. V shed 6 bases and J 4 bases; nucleotides not matched to a gene: 11. Germline assignment: CDR1 SNHLY and CDR2 FYNNEI. The CDR3 DNA sequence: TGTGCCAGCAGCCCTAGGGGAGGGGAAGGCACCGGGGAGCTGTTTTTT. Translated, it gives CASSPRGGEGTGELFF.

This chain connects TRBV3-1 (or the pseudogene TRBV3-2) to TRBJ1-2; no definite D call. The CDR3 contains 13 residues. Germline values: CDR1 LGHDT, CDR2 YNNKEL (reference sequence). The germline V and J ends were trimmed by 5 bases and 3 bases, with 10 bases remaining between them. CDR3 DNA sequence: TGTGCCAGCAGCACAGACGGCTACTATGGCTACACCTTC. Translating it yields CASSTDGYYGYTF.

The V call is TRBV27, the J call TRBJ2-7; a weak D match, TRBD2 (6 bases). Germline assignment: CDR1 MNHEY and CDR2 SMNVEV (reference sequence). V lost 3 bases and J lost 7, with 10 bases in between. This CDR3 contains 12 residues. The CDR3 nucleotides read TGTGCCAGCAGTTTCTGGGGAGGTGAGCAGTACTTC. Encoded protein: CASSFWGGEQYF.

The J gene is TRBJ2-7, the V gene TRBV30, with D possibly being TRBD2 (5 bases). The CDR3 extends over 14 amino acids. Per germline, CDR1 GTSNPN and CDR2 SVGIG (reference sequence). V was clipped by 2 bases and J by 1 base, with 12 bases between them. CDR3 residues: CAWSRGEGSYEQYF. The CDR3 DNA follows: TGTGCCTGGAGTCGGGGAGAAGGGTCCTACGAGCAGTACTTC.

This chain joins TRBV6-6 and TRBJ2-1; no reliable D call. The length of the CDR3 is 15 residues. V lost 9 bases and J lost 0, with 15 bases in between. Per germline, CDR1 MNHNY and CDR2 SVGAGI (reference sequence). CDR3 in DNA: TGTGCCAGTTATCAGGTCACCTCCTCCTACAATGAGCAGTTCTTC. Its translation is CASYQVTSSYNEQFF.

This clone has just one count. The J gene is TRBJ1-2, the V gene TRBV15; D not resolved. V lost 6 bases and J 3 bases, leaving 11 bases between the germline ends. This CDR3 contains 13 residues. Germline loops: CDR1 LNHNV, CDR2 YYDKDF (reference sequence). The CDR3 region is CATSMRSYYGYTF. The CDR3 bases are TGTGCCACCAGTATGCGATCATACTATGGCTACACCTTC.

This rearrangement joins TRBV7-8 to TRBJ1-1; maybe TRBD1 (5 bases). V was shortened by 2 bases and J by 3 bases, with 7 bases between the two germline ends. The length of the CDR3 is 13 residues. Germline CDR1 is SGHVS and CDR2 is FQNEAQ. The CDR3 DNA follows: TGTGCCAGCAGCTTACAGGGTGACACTGAAGCTTTCTTT. It is translated as CASSLQGDTEAFF. The full variable domain, completed using reference TRBV7-8 and TRBJ1-1, is GAGVSQSPRYKVAKRGQDVALRCDPISGHVSLFWYQQALGQGPEFLTYFQNEAQLDKSGLPSDRFFAERPEGSVSTLKIQRTQQEDSAVYLCASSLQGDTEAFFGQGTRLTVV.

The chain has TRBV28 and TRBJ1-2; TRBD1 agrees at 7 bases. With V trimmed by 2 bases and J by 4 bases, 4 bases remained unmatched. The CDR3 length is 14 residues. CDR1 is MDHEN and CDR2 is SYDVKM in the germline V gene. The CDR3 loop reads CASSLTGQIYGYTF. For the CDR3, the DNA is TGTGCCAGCAGTTTAACGGGACAGATCTATGGCTACACCTTC.

Details on this clone: An end of the junction does not agree with germline; a read error may underlie this. The chain combines TRBV30 with TRBJ1-1, with TRBD1 matching over 9 bases. The CDR3 runs 12 residues. From germline, CDR1 is GTSNPN and CDR2 SVGIG (reference sequence). The CDR3: CARRQGDTEAFF. In DNA, the CDR3 is TGTGCCAGGAGACAGGGGGACACTGAAGCTTTCTTT.

The rearrangement links TRBV4-3 to TRBJ2-4; tentatively, D is TRBD2 (5 bases). From germline, CDR1 is LGHNA and CDR2 YSLEER. The CDR3 runs 13 residues. Trimming took 1 base from V and 4 from J, leaving 5 bases between them. The CDR3 loop is CASSQGGKNIQYF. As DNA, the CDR3 is TGCGCCAGCAGCCAAGGCGGGAAAAACATTCAGTACTTC.

Turning to this clone: A junction boundary mismatches the germline segment, possibly from a read error. The rearrangement uses TRBV10-3 and TRBJ1-6, with TRBD1 as a possible D gene (6 bases). CDR1 and CDR2 (germline): ENHRY, SYGVKD. This CDR3 has 18 residues. CDR3 loop: CATIPGGGHLVSGDSEPF. The CDR3 nucleotides read TGTGCCACCATCCCCGGGGGGGGACACCTTGTAAGCGGGGATTCGGAGCCCTTT.

The chain is built from TRBV10-3 and TRBJ1-2; D gene uncertain. The CDR3 extends over 13 amino acids. CDR1 is ENHRY, CDR2 SYGVKD, per germline. The V gene lost 3 bases and the J gene lost 4 bases, with 9 bases spanning the gap. The CDR3 sequence: CAISELQSYGYTF. The DNA of the CDR3 is TGTGCCATCAGTGAATTACAGTCCTATGGCTACACCTTC.

The chain carries TRBV7-8 and TRBJ1-3; 8 bases are shared with TRBD1. In germline, CDR1 is SGHVS, CDR2 FQNEAQ. There are 14 residues in the CDR3. Losses at the gene ends were 5 bases for V and 4 bases for J; bases not matched to a gene: 4. The CDR3 DNA follows: TGTGCCAGCAGCGAACAGGGGGAGGGAAACACCATATATTTT. Amino acids: CASSEQGEGNTIYF. The full variable domain, with the rest looked up from reference TRBV7-8 and TRBJ1-3, is GAGVSQSPRYKVAKRGQDVALRCDPISGHVSLFWYQQALGQGPEFLTYFQNEAQLDKSGLPSDRFFAERPEGSVSTLKIQRTQQEDSAVYLCASSEQGEGNTIYFGEGSWLTVV.

The chain is built from TRBV18 and TRBJ2-7, with 8 positions matching TRBD1. This CDR3 is built from 15 residues. V lost 0 bases, J lost 5 bases, and 6 bases stayed unmatched. Germline CDR1 and CDR2: KGHSH and LQKENI. CDR3 sequence (DNA): TGTGCCAGCTCACCACCGATGACAGGGGCCAACGAGCAGTACTTC. It specifies CASSPPMTGANEQYF.

This clone occurred once. In nucleotides, the CDR3 is TGTGCCAGCAGCCGCTCCAGGGACAGGGGCGGGGGAAGTACCGGGGAGCTGTTTTTT. Protein sequence: CASSRSRDRGGGSTGELFF. The gene calls are TRBV3-1 (or the pseudogene TRBV3-2) and TRBJ2-2; 10 positions match TRBD1. This CDR3 is built from 19 residues. Germline V lookup: CDR1 LGHDT, CDR2 YNNKEL (reference sequence). The junction had 16 bases not matched to a gene; V was cut back by 4 bases and J by 5 bases.

The chain couples TRBV11-3 to TRBJ1-4; 9 bases match TRBD1. Germline V CDR1 and CDR2: SGHNT, YENEEA. The junction had 9 bases not matched to a gene; V was cut back by 2 bases and J by 8 bases. The length of the CDR3 is 16 residues. The CDR3 bases are TGTGCCAGCAGCTTACCACGGGACAGGGCTGGCGAAAAACTGTTTTTT. It codes for CASSLPRDRAGEKLFF.

The chain employs TRBV5-4 and TRBJ2-1; D perhaps matches TRBD1 (6 bases). Germline V gene sequence: CDR1 SGHNT, CDR2 YYREEE (reference sequence). The CDR3 runs 15 residues. V was clipped by 4 bases and J by 5 bases, with 16 bases between them. CDR3 amino acids: CASSQPADSHNEQFF. In nucleotides, the CDR3 is TGTGCCAGCAGCCAACCCGCGGACAGTCACAATGAGCAGTTCTTC.

The chain combines TRBV7-9 with TRBJ1-1; possibly TRBD1 for D (6 bases). Germline V gene sequence: CDR1 SEHNR, CDR2 FQNEAQ (reference sequence). The CDR3 spans 15 residues. Trimming took off 2 bases at V and 0 bases at J, with 10 bases between the two ends. CDR3 residues: CASSLNGQMNTEAFF. As DNA, the CDR3 is TGTGCCAGCAGCTTAAATGGACAGATGAACACTGAAGCTTTCTTT.

In regard to this clone: At one end the junction does not follow the germline gene, possibly because of a read error. The chain is built from TRBV3-1 (or the pseudogene TRBV3-2) and TRBJ1-1; the D is unclear. Germline V gene sequence: CDR1 LGHDT, CDR2 YNNKEL (reference sequence). The CDR3 has 13 amino acids. The CDR3 DNA sequence: TGTGCCAGCACCCAAAACGTGGGCTATGAAGCTTTCTTT. Translated: CASTQNVGYEAFF.